This T cell receptor beta chain is from a study of CD8 T cells in Susac syndrome. Study details: The sequenced Susac syndrome patients comprised five or six with active disease and eight in remission.

This CDR3 has 15 residues. Germline V gene data show CDR1 as MRHNA and CDR2 as SNTAGT. V was trimmed by 3 bases and J by 1 base, leaving 11 bases between them. A quantity of about 0.45 to 1 ug RNA underwent reverse transcription using random hexamers. Amplification of TCR beta CDR3 was carried out by immunoSEQ multiplex PCR, which covered 54 Vbeta and 13 Jbeta segments. TCRdb independently ran MiXCR on the immunoSEQ multiplex PCR reads; one entry per CDR3 protein. Of about 100,000 distinct CDR3 sequences in the sample, 95% were seen once. This clonotype originated in a human donor with Susac syndrome. The V and J genes are TRBV6-4 and TRBJ2-3, with D tentatively TRBD2 (5 bases). Source material: CD8+ T cells from PBMCs. The CDR3 region is CASSETSRGTDTQYF. The CDR3 DNA reads as TGTGCCAGCAGTGAAACTAGTAGGGGCACAGATACGCAGTATTTT.